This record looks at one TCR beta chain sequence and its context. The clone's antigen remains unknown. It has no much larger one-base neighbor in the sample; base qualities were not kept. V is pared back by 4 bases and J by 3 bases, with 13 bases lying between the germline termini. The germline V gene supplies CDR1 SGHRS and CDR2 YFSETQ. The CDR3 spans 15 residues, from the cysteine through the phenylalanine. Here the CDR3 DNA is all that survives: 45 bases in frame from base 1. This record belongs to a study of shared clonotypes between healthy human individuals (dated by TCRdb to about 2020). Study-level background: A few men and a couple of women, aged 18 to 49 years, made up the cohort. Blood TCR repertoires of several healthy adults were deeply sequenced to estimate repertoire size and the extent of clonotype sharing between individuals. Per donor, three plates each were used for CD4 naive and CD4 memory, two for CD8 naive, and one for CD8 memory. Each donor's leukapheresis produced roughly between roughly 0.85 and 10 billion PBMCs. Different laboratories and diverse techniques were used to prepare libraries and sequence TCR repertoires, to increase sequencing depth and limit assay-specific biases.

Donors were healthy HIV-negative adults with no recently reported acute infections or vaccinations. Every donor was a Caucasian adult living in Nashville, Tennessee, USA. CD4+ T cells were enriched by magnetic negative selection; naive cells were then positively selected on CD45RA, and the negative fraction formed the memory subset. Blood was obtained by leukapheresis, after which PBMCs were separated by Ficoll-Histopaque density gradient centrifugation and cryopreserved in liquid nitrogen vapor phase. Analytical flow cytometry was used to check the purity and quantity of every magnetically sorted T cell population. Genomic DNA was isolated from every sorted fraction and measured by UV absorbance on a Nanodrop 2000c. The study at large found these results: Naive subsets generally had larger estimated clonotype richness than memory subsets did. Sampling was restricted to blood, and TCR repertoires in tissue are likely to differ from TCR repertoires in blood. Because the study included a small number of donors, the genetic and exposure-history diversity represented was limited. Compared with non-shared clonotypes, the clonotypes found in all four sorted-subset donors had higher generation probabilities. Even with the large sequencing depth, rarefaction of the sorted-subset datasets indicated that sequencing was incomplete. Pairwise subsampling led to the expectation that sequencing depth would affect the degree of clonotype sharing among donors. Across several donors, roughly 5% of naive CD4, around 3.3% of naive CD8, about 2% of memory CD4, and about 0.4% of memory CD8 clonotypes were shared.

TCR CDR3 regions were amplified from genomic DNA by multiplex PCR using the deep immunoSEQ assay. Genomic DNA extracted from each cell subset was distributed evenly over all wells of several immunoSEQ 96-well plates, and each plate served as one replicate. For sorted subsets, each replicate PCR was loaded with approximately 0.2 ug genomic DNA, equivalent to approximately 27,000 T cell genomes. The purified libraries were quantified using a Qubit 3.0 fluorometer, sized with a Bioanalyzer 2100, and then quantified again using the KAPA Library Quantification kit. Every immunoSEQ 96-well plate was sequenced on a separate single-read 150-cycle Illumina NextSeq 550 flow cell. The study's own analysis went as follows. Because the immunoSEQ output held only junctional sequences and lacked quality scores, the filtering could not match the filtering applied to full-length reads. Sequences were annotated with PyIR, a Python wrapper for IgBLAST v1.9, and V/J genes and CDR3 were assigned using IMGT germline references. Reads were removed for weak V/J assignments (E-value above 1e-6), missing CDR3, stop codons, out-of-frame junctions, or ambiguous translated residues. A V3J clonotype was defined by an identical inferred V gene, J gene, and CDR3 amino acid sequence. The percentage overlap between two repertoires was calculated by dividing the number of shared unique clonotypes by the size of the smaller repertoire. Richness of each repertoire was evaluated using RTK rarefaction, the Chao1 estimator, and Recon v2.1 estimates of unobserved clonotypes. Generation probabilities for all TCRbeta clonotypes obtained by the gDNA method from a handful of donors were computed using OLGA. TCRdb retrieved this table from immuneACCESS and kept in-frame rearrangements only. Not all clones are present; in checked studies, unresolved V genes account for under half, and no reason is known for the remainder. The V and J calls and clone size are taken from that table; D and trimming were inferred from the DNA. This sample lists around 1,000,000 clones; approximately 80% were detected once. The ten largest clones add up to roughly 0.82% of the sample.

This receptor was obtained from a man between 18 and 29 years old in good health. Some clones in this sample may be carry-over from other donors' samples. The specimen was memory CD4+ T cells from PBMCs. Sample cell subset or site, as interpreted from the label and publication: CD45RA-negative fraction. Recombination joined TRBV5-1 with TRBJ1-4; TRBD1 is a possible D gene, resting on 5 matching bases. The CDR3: CASSVETASNEKLFF. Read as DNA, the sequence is TGCGCCAGCAGCGTTGAGACAGCCTCTAATGAAAAACTGTTTTTT.